This is a list of T cell receptor beta chains from one sample in a study of identical twins. A single record per CDR3 protein comes from TCRdb applying MiXCR to the 5' RACE reads. The top ten hold around 1.9% of the sample, which has more than 650,000 distinct CDR3 sequences, roughly 6% seen once. Source material: naive T cells sorted from blood. The origin of the receptors is a man aged 18 to 30 in good health. The CDR3 runs from the conserved cysteine through the conserved F or W. A D gene is named only where the DNA matches it firmly. Not all rows give a size; the values are once, few, many and, for expanded clones, a class.

D | J | V | size | CDR3 | DNA
NA | TRBJ2-7 | TRBV12-3/TRBV12-4 | NA | CASSLPRVRYEQYF | TGTGCCAGCAGTTTACCCCGGGTGCGGTACGAGCAGTACTTC
TRBD1 | TRBJ1-1 | TRBV20-1 | many | CSARDKDRAQMNTEAFF | TGCAGTGCTAGAGACAAAGACAGGGCACAGATGAACACTGAAGCTTTCTTT
NA | TRBJ1-5 | TRBV12-3/TRBV12-4 | many | CASSLLQGAQPQHF | TGTGCCAGCAGTTTGTTACAGGGCGCTCAGCCCCAGCATTTT
TRBD2 | TRBJ2-7 | TRBV20-1 | many | CSARTSGSRTYEQYF | TGCAGTGCTAGGACTAGCGGGAGTAGGACCTACGAGCAGTACTTC
NA | TRBJ2-1 | TRBV4-2 | many | CASSQDKGGYNEQFF | TGTGCCAGCAGCCAAGATAAAGGCGGTTACAATGAGCAGTTCTTC
TRBD1 | TRBJ1-1 | TRBV29-1 | NA | CSVMDRGTEAFF | TGCAGCGTGATGGACAGGGGGACTGAAGCTTTCTTT
TRBD2 | TRBJ2-2 | TRBV12-3/TRBV12-4 | many | CASSLAGPSGNTGELFF | TGTGCCAGCAGTTTAGCCGGTCCTAGCGGAAACACCGGGGAGCTGTTTTTT
TRBD1 | TRBJ1-3 | TRBV3-1 | few | CASSPTGVTGNTIYF | TGTGCCAGCAGCCCGACAGGGGTGACTGGAAACACCATATATTTT
NA | TRBJ1-1 | TRBV6-1 | many | CASTGRGVRTEAFF | TGTGCCAGCACAGGTCGGGGGGTAAGGACTGAAGCTTTCTTT
TRBD1 | TRBJ1-2 | TRBV6-1 | many | CASNIGDRDNYGYTF | TGTGCCAGCAATATTGGGGACAGGGATAACTATGGCTACACCTTC
TRBD2 | TRBJ2-5 | TRBV12-3/TRBV12-4 | many | CASSLAGAGGPRETQYF | TGTGCCAGCAGTTTAGCAGGAGCGGGAGGGCCGCGAGAGACCCAGTACTTC
TRBD2 | TRBJ2-1 | TRBV5-1 | NA | CASSLVGTSNEQFF | TGCGCCAGCAGCTTGGTAGGGACTAGCAATGAGCAGTTCTTC
NA | TRBJ2-4 | TRBV12-3/TRBV12-4 | many | CASSLGNIQYF | TGTGCCAGCAGCTTGGGAAACATTCAGTACTTC
TRBD2 | TRBJ2-5 | TRBV30 | NA | CAWSVHASGRPNSF | TGTGCCTGGAGTGTACACGCCAGCGGGAGGCCCAATTCCTTC
TRBD2 | TRBJ2-4 | TRBV7-2 | many | CASSLTSGSQGYF | TGTGCCAGCAGCTTAACTAGCGGGAGTCAAGGGTACTTC
NA | TRBJ1-4 | TRBV27 | few | CASSRRTNEKLFF | TGTGCCAGCAGTCGGCGGACTAATGAAAAACTGTTTTTT
NA | TRBJ2-7 | TRBV4-3 | NA | CASSQEAGDSGTGTYEQYF | TGCGCCAGCAGCCAAGAGGCGGGAGACTCCGGGACAGGTACCTACGAGCAGTACTTC
NA | TRBJ2-4 | TRBV5-1 | NA | CASSLEDGTWDIQYF | TGCGCCAGCAGCTTGGAGGATGGAACGTGGGACATTCAGTACTTC
NA | TRBJ2-1 | TRBV29-1 | many | CSSSLGNEQFF | TGCAGCTCTTCGTTGGGGAATGAGCAGTTCTTC
NA | TRBJ2-1 | TRBV27 | NA | CASSLGRASYNERFF | TGTGCCAGCAGCTTAGGGCGGGCCTCCTACAATGAGCGGTTCTTC
NA | TRBJ2-6 | TRBV5-8 | few | CASSLEGLSSGANVLTF | TGTGCCAGCAGCTTGGAGGGATTAAGCTCTGGGGCCAACGTCCTGACTTTC
NA | TRBJ1-5 | TRBV15 | many | CATSRDEMGLGPQHF | TGTGCCACCAGCAGAGATGAGATGGGGTTGGGGCCCCAGCATTTT
TRBD1 | TRBJ2-1 | TRBV20-1 | many | CSASWDRDNEQFF | TGCAGTGCTAGTTGGGACAGGGACAATGAGCAGTTCTTC
NA | TRBJ1-1 | TRBV4-2 | many | CASSQEMDTEAFF | TGTGCCAGCAGCCAAGAAATGGACACGGAAGCTTTCTTT
NA | TRBJ1-6 | TRBV4-3 | many | CASSQEGVNSPLHF | TGCGCCAGCAGCCAAGAGGGAGTTAATTCACCCCTCCACTTT
NA | TRBJ2-1 | TRBV7-9 | NA | CASSSDSQRYNEQFF | TGTGCCAGCAGCTCGGACAGTCAGCGTTACAATGAGCAGTTCTTC
TRBD1 | TRBJ1-2 | TRBV4-3 | NA | CASSQDQGVYYGYTF | TGCGCCAGCAGCCAAGACCAGGGGGTTTACTATGGCTACACCTTC
TRBD2 | TRBJ2-1 | TRBV5-1 | many | CASSSAGAAGNEQFF | TGCGCCAGCAGCTCAGCGGGAGCTGCGGGCAATGAGCAGTTCTTC
NA | TRBJ2-1 | TRBV10-3 | many | CAISESRQSYNEQFF | TGTGCCATCAGTGAGTCTAGACAGTCATACAATGAGCAGTTCTTC
NA | TRBJ2-3 | TRBV12-3/TRBV12-4 | many | CASSPQGGAGDTQYF | TGTGCCAGCAGCCCCCAGGGGGGGGCAGGAGATACGCAGTATTTT
TRBD1 | TRBJ1-6 | TRBV27 | many | CASSLIGTDNSPLHF | TGTGCCAGCAGTTTAATCGGGACAGATAATTCACCCCTCCACTTT
TRBD1 | TRBJ2-2 | TRBV20-1 | many | CSATSQGANTGELFF | TGCAGTGCTACATCCCAGGGGGCGAACACCGGGGAGCTGTTTTTT
NA | TRBJ2-3 | TRBV12-3/TRBV12-4 | few | CASSLPGSGIDTQYF | TGTGCCAGCAGTTTACCTGGTTCGGGGATAGATACGCAGTATTTT
NA | TRBJ1-3 | TRBV5-1 | many | CASSSTDSGNTIYF | TGCGCCAGCAGCTCGACAGACTCTGGAAACACCATATATTTT
TRBD1 | TRBJ1-2 | TRBV6-5 | many | CASSSLRDRDGYTF | TGTGCCAGCAGTTCTCTCCGGGACAGGGATGGCTACACCTTC
NA | TRBJ1-2 | TRBV7-2 | few | CASSLGGLANYGYTF | TGTGCCAGCAGCTTAGGAGGGTTAGCTAACTATGGCTACACCTTC
TRBD1 | TRBJ2-7 | TRBV20-1 | many | CSARVGGQTNYEQYF | TGCAGTGCTAGAGTTGGGGGACAGACAAATTACGAGCAGTACTTC
TRBD1 | TRBJ2-7 | TRBV5-6 | few | CASSSGQGASEQYF | TGTGCCAGCAGCTCCGGACAGGGGGCGTCCGAGCAGTACTTC
NA | TRBJ1-5 | TRBV12-3/TRBV12-4 | many | CASSLDTRGSQPQHF | TGTGCCAGCAGTTTGGACACCCGCGGTAGTCAGCCCCAGCATTTT
NA | TRBJ2-5 | TRBV29-1 | few | CSVAHQETQYF | TGCAGCGTTGCCCACCAAGAGACCCAGTACTTC
TRBD1 | TRBJ2-2 | TRBV19 | many | CASGPGTAHRELFF | TGTGCCAGTGGCCCCGGGACAGCTCACCGGGAGCTGTTTTTT
NA | TRBJ1-1 | TRBV12-3/TRBV12-4 | many | CASSFRRSEAFF | TGTGCCAGCAGTTTTCGCAGGAGTGAAGCTTTCTTT
TRBD1 | TRBJ2-2 | TRBV20-1 | many | CSARARDRPTGELFF | TGCAGTGCTAGGGCGAGGGACAGGCCCACCGGGGAGCTGTTTTTT
NA | TRBJ1-1 | TRBV5-1 | few | CASSLESRTMNTEAFF | TGCGCCAGCAGCTTAGAATCTCGGACCATGAACACTGAAGCTTTCTTT
NA | TRBJ2-7 | TRBV28 | NA | CASSQMGLDREGYEQYF | TGTGCCAGCAGTCAAATGGGCCTAGACAGGGAGGGGTACGAGCAGTACTTC
NA | TRBJ1-1 | TRBV5-1 | many | CASSLEKWGRDTEAFF | TGCGCCAGCAGCTTGGAAAAGTGGGGGCGGGACACTGAAGCTTTCTTT
TRBD2 | TRBJ2-3 | TRBV5-1 | many | CASSYLVVTREGHPLTDTQYF | TGCGCCAGCAGCTACCTTGTGGTTACGCGGGAGGGCCATCCCCTAACAGATACGCAGTATTTT
NA | TRBJ1-3 | TRBV9 | many | CASSDSGQPGNTIYF | TGTGCCAGCAGCGACTCGGGGCAGCCCGGAAACACCATATATTTT
NA | TRBJ1-6 | TRBV5-8 | few | CASTYTLGYNSPLHF | TGTGCCAGCACCTATACCTTGGGTTATAATTCACCCCTCCACTTT
NA | TRBJ1-2 | TRBV6-5 | many | CASSYGAGSYGYTF | TGTGCCAGCAGTTACGGGGCAGGGTCTTATGGCTACACCTTC
TRBD2 | TRBJ2-1 | TRBV6-1 | many | CASTVAGPYNEQFF | TGTGCCAGCACCGTAGCGGGCCCGTACAATGAGCAGTTCTTC
NA | TRBJ1-1 | TRBV20-1 | many | CSAKEHAWRIEAFF | TGCAGTGCTAAAGAACACGCCTGGCGGATCGAAGCTTTCTTT